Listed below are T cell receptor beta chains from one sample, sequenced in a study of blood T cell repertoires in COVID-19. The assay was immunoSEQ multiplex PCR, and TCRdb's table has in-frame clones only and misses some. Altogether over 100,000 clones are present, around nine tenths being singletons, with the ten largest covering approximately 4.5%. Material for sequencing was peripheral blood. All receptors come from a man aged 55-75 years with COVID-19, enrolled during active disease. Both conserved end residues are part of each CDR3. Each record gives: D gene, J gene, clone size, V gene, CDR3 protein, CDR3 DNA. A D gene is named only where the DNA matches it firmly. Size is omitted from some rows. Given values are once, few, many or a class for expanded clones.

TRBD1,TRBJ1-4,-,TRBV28,CASRRQGAVTNEKLFF,TGTGCCAGCAGGAGACAGGGGGCTGTGACTAATGAAAAACTGTTTTTT
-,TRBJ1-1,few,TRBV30,CAWSADRNTEAFF,TGTGCCTGGAGTGCGGACAGGAACACTGAAGCTTTCTTT
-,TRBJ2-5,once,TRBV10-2,CASSEGRVGTQYF,TGCGCCAGCAGTGAGGGGCGCGTAGGGACCCAGTACTTC
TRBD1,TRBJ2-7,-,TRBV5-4,CASSLQGAHEQYF,TGTGCCAGCAGCCTACAGGGGGCCCACGAGCAGTACTTC
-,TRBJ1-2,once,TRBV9,CASSGTRTNYGYTF,TGTGCCAGCAGCGGAACACGGACAAACTATGGCTACACCTTC
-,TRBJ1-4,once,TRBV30,CAWSPGRDNEKLFF,TGTGCCTGGAGCCCCGGCAGGGATAATGAAAAACTGTTTTTT
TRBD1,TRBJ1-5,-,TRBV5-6,CASSWGTGGGNQPQHF,TGTGCCAGCAGCTGGGGGACAGGGGGCGGCAATCAGCCCCAGCATTTT
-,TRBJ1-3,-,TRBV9,CASSSRGGGSSGNTIYF,TGTGCCAGCAGCTCCAGAGGGGGGGGTTCATCTGGAAACACCATATATTTT
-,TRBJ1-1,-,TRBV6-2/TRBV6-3,CASSFTAWNTEAFF,TGTGCCAGCAGTTTTACAGCCTGGAACACTGAAGCTTTCTTT
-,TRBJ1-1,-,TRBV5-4,CASSKTGTLPYTEAFF,TGTGCCAGCAGCAAGACCGGGACACTTCCTTACACTGAAGCTTTCTTT
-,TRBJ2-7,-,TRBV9,CASSVGSSSYEQYF,TGTGCCAGCAGCGTAGGTTCTAGCTCCTACGAGCAGTACTTC
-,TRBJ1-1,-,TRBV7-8,CASSSRETNTEAFF,TGTGCCAGCAGCTCCAGGGAAACTAACACTGAAGCTTTCTTT
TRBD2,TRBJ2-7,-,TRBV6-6,CASSYLGLATF,TGTGCCAGCAGTTACCTGGGACTAGCAACGTTC
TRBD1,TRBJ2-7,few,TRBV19,CASSHRGSYEQYF,TGTGCCAGTAGTCACAGGGGGTCCTACGAGCAGTACTTC
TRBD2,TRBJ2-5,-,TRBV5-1,CASTNSRGGQETQYF,TGCGCCAGTACGAATTCGCGGGGGGGCCAAGAGACCCAGTACTTC
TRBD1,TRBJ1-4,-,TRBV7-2,CASSHLRDSRGEKLFF,TGTGCCAGCAGCCACCTCAGGGACAGCCGAGGGGAAAAACTGTTTTTT
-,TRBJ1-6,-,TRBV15,CATSSLYNSPLHF,TGTGCCACCAGCAGCCTCTATAATTCACCCCTCCACTTT
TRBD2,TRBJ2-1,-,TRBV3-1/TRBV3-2,CASSRLAGPGGEQFF,TGTGCCAGCAGTCGACTAGCGGGGCCCGGAGGGGAGCAGTTCTTC
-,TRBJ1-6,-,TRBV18,CASSPVEVYNSPLHF,TGTGCCAGCTCACCAGTTGAGGTCTATAATTCACCCCTCCACTTT
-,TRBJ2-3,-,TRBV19,CATTPPSTDTQYF,TGTGCCACCACACCCCCAAGCACAGATACGCAGTATTTT
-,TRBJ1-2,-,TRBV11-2,CASSLGAGNGYTF,TGTGCCAGCAGCTTAGGGGCAGGGAATGGCTACACCTTC
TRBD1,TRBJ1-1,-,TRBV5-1,CASSPLGQGDPEAFF,TGCGCCAGCAGCCCCCTTGGCCAGGGGGATCCTGAAGCTTTCTTT
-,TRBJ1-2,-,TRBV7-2,CASSFGGQYGYTF,TGTGCCAGCAGCTTCGGCGGGCAGTATGGCTACACCTTC
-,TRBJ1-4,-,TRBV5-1,CASSLSSNEKLFF,TGCGCCAGCAGCTTGTCCAGTAATGAAAAACTGTTTTTT
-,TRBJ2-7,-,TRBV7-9,CASSPTGISYEQYF,TGTGCCAGCAGCCCCACAGGGATCTCCTACGAGCAGTACTTC
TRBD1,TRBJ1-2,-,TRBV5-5,CASSPLSPQTGNYGYTF,TGTGCCAGCAGCCCTCTGAGTCCTCAGACAGGGAACTATGGCTACACCTTC
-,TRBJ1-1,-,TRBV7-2,CASRGWGLTEAFF,TGTGCCAGCCGGGGATGGGGGCTCACTGAAGCTTTCTTT
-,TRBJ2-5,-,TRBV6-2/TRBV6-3,CASSNPGLSETQYF,TGTGCCAGCAGTAACCCGGGACTCTCCGAGACCCAGTACTTC
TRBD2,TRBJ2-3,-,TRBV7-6,CASSPLAGAVASTDTQYF,TGTGCCAGCAGCCCCCTAGCGGGGGCTGTAGCTAGCACAGATACGCAGTATTTT
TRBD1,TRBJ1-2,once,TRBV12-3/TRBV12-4,CASSLRQGGGYTF,TGTGCCAGCAGTCTTCGACAGGGCGGTGGCTACACCTTC
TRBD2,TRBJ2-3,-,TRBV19,CASSTPLTSANTDTQYF,TGTGCCAGTAGTACGCCACTGACTAGCGCAAACACAGATACGCAGTATTTT
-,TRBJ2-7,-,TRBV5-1,CASSLEDSSYEQYF,TGCGCCAGCAGCTTGGAGGACAGTTCCTACGAGCAGTACTTC
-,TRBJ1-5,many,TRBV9,CASSVGPGSFGQPQHF,TGTGCCAGCAGCGTAGGCCCAGGGTCGTTCGGGCAGCCCCAGCATTTT
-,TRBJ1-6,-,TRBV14,CASSPSLNSPLHF,TGTGCCAGCAGCCCGTCCCTAAATTCACCCCTCCACTTT
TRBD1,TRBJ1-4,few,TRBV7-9,CASTWGDRGLFNEKLFF,TGTGCCAGCACCTGGGGGGACAGGGGCCTATTTAATGAAAAACTGTTTTTT
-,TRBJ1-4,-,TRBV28,CASSTPGVQNEKLFF,TGTGCCAGCAGTACGCCCGGGGTCCAAAATGAAAAACTGTTTTTT
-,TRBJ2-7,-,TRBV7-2,CASSSGGSSYEQYF,TGTGCCAGCAGCTCAGGGGGGAGCTCCTACGAGCAGTACTTC
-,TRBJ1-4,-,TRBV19,CASSFLGQRNEKLFF,TGTGCCAGTAGTTTCCTAGGACAGCGAAATGAAAAACTGTTTTTT
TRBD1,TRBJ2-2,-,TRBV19,CASSKWTGNTGELFF,TGTGCCAGTAGTAAGTGGACAGGGAACACCGGGGAGCTGTTTTTT
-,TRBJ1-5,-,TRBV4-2,CASSQDDSFDQPQHF,TGTGCCAGCAGCCAAGATGACAGTTTTGATCAGCCCCAGCATTTT
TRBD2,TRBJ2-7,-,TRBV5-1,CASSLEGGTRSYEQYF,TGCGCCAGCAGCTTGGAGGGAGGGACGCGCTCCTACGAGCAGTACTTC
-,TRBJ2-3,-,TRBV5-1,CASSSPGGTDTQYF,TGCGCCAGCAGCAGCCCAGGGGGCACAGATACGCAGTATTTT
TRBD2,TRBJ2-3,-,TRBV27,CASSYRGGTQYF,TGTGCCAGCAGTTACCGGGGGGGTACGCAGTATTTT
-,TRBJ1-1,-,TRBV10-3,CAISELQGEAFF,TGTGCCATCAGTGAACTCCAGGGTGAAGCTTTCTTT
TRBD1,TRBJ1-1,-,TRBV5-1,CASSRGGGVESEAFF,TGCGCCAGCAGCCGTGGAGGGGGCGTTGAGTCTGAAGCTTTCTTT
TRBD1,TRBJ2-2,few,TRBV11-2,CASSPISPGWQGAGELFF,TGTGCCAGCAGCCCCATCTCCCCTGGTTGGCAGGGGGCCGGGGAGCTGTTTTTT
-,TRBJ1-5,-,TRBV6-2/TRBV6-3,CASSSGGNQPQHF,TGTGCCAGCAGTTCGGGGGGCAATCAGCCCCAGCATTTT
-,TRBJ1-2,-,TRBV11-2,CASSPRGGNYGYTF,TGTGCCAGCAGCCCCCGGGGGGGAAACTATGGCTACACCTTC